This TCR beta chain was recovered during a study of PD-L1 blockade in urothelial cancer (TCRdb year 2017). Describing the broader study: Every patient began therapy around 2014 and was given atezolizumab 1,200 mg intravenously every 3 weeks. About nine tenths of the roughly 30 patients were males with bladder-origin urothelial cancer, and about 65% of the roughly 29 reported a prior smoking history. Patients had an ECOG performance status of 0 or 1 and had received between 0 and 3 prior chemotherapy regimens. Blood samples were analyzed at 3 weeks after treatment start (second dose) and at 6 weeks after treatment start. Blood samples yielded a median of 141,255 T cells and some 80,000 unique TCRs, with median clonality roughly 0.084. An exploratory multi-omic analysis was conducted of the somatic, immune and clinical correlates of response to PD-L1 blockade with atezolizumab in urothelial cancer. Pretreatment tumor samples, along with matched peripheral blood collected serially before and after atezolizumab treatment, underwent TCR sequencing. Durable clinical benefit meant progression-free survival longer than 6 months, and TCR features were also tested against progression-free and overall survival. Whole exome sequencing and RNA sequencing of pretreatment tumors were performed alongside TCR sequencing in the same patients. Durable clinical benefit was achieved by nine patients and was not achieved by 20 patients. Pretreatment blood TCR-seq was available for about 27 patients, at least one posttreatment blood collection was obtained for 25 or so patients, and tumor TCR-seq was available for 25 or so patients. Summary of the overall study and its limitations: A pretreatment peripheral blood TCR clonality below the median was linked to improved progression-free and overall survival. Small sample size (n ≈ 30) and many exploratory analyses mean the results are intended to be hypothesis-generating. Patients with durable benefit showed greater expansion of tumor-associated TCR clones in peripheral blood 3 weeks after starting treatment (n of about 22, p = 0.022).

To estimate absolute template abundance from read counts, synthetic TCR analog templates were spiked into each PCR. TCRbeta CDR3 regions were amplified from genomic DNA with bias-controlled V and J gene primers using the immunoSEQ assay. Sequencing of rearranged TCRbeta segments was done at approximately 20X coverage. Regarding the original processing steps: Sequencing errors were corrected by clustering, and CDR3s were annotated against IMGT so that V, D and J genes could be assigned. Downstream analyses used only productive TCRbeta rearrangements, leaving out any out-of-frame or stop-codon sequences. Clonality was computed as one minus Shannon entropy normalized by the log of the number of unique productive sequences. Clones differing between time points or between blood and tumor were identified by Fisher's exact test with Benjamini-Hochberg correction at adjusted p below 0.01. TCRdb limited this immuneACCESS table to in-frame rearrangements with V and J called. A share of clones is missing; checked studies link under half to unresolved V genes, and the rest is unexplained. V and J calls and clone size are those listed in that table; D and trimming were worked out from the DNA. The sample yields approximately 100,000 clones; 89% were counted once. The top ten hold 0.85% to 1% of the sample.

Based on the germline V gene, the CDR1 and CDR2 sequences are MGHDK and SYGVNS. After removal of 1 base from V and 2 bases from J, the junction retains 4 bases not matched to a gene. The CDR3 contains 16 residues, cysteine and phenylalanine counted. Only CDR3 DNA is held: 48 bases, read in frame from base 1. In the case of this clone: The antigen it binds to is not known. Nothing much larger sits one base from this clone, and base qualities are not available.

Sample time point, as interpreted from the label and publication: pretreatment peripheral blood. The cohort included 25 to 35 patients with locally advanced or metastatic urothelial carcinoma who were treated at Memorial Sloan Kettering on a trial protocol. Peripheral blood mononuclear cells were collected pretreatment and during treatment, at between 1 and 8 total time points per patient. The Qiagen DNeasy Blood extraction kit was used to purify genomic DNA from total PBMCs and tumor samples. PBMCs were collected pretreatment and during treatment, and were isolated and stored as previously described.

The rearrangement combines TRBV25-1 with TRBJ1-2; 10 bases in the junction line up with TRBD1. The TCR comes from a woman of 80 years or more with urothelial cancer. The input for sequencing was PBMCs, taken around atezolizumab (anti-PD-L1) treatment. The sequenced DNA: TGTGCCAGCAGTGAATTCGGGACAGGGGAGAACTATGGCTACACCTTC. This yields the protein CASSEFGTGENYGYTF.